This T cell receptor beta chain was captured in a study of beta chain features in type 1 diabetes. Whole-study results and caveats: Within the patient group, naive, central memory and Treg TCRB repertoires appeared more similar to each other than within healthy donors. A possible short-template PCR bias applies equally to patients and controls. A cDNA-based sequencing approach could over-represent cells with high TCR expression.

A word on this clone: Antigen unknown.

The entirety of the isolated RNA underwent reverse transcription, so expressed TCRB transcripts were sequenced. Clones were sequenced by immunoSEQ multiplex PCR, and TCRdb holds only the in-frame ones, with some missing. The data contain 620,000 or so clones, about a sixth of them singletons. Each donor gave one heparinised blood draw averaging about 120 mL. The specimen was naive CD4+ T cells from blood. This receptor was taken from a man aged 18-30 years in good health.

CDR3 nucleotides: TGCAGCCTCCTGCGGCTAGCGGGGGACAATGAGCAGTTCTTC. Protein product: CSLLRLAGDNEQFF. The rearrangement links TRBV29-1 to TRBJ2-1, with 10 nucleotides matching TRBD2. The V gene's germline CDR1 is SQVTM and CDR2 ANQGSEA. CDR3 length equals 14 residues. With 8 bases clipped from V and 5 bases from J, the junction kept 9 bases outside the gene matches.